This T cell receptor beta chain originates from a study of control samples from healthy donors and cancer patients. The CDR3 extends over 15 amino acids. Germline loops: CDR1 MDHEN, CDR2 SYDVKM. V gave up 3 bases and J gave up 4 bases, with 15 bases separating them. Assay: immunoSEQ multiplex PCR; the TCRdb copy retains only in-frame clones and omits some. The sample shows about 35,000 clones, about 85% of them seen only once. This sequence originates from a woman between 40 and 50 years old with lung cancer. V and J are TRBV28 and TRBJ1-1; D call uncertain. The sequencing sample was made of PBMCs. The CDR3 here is CASSLSIPLGTEAFF. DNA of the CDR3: TGTGCCAGCAGTTTGAGTATCCCACTGGGCACTGAAGCTTTCTTT. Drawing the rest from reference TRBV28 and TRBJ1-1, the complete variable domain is DVKVTQSSRYLVKRTGEKVFLECVQDMDHENMFWYRQDPGLGLRLIYFSYDVKMKEKGDIPEGYSVSREKKERFSLILESASTNQTSMYLCASSLSIPLGTEAFFGQGTRLTVV.